The 22 T cell receptor beta chains given below trace back to one sample, sequenced in a study of blood T cell repertoires in COVID-19. Clones were read by immunoSEQ multiplex PCR, and TCRdb kept only the in-frame ones, dropping some. The sample records 180,000 or so clones, nearly 90% being singletons. The specimen sequenced was peripheral blood. The receptors shown here come from a man aged 50-60 years with acute or convalescent COVID-19.

V usage is TRBV11-3 and J usage is TRBJ2-3; 8 bases map to TRBD2. Germline V gene lookup returns CDR1 SGHNT and CDR2 YENEEA. The junction had 6 bases not matched to a gene; V was cut back by 5 bases and J by 11 bases. The CDR3 has 12 residues. CDR3 sequence: CASSREGRRQYF. The CDR3 DNA is TGTGCCAGCAGCCGGGAGGGGCGGAGGCAGTATTTT.

The genes are TRBV18 and TRBJ2-7, with a possible D match to TRBD2 (6 bases). CDR3 length: 14 amino acids. The germline CDR1 and CDR2 sequences are KGHSH and LQKENI. Trimming pared 2 bases from V and 4 bases from J, leaving 12 bases between. The DNA of the CDR3 is TGTGCCAGCTCACCAACCGCTAGCGCGTACGAGCAGTACTTC. The encoded protein is CASSPTASAYEQYF.

The CDR3 loop reads CASSRRTGNTEAFF. DNA for the CDR3: TGTGCCAGCAGCCGTCGCACGGGGAACACTGAAGCTTTCTTT. The J gene is TRBJ1-1, the V gene TRBV5-5; no definite D call. Germline V gives CDR1 SGHKS, CDR2 YYEKEE (reference sequence). The length of the CDR3 is 14 residues. V shed 4 bases and J shed 1 base, with 11 bases lying between them.

The rearrangement uses TRBV28 and TRBJ1-4; D is undetermined. The CDR3 loop spans 14 amino acids. Trimming pared 3 bases from V and 5 bases from J, leaving 10 bases between. Germline V gene sequence: CDR1 MDHEN, CDR2 SYDVKM. The CDR3 DNA follows: TGTGCCAGCAGTTTTAGGCCGAGGAATGAAAAACTGTTTTTT. Translation: CASSFRPRNEKLFF. Full variable domain (rest looked up from reference TRBV28 and TRBJ1-4): DVKVTQSSRYLVKRTGEKVFLECVQDMDHENMFWYRQDPGLGLRLIYFSYDVKMKEKGDIPEGYSVSREKKERFSLILESASTNQTSMYLCASSFRPRNEKLFFGSGTQLSVL.

The chain employs TRBV30 and TRBJ1-2, with D maybe TRBD1 (5 bases). The CDR3 totals 13 residues. Trimming stripped 8 bases from V and 7 bases from J, with 20 bases between. In germline, CDR1 is GTSNPN, CDR2 SVGIG (reference sequence). CDR3 loop: CARLLGGGTGYTF. The CDR3 DNA is TGTGCCCGATTACTGGGGGGGGGTACTGGCTACACCTTC.

This chain uses TRBV29-1 with TRBJ2-1; the D gene is possibly TRBD1 (5 bases). Between the trimmed V and J ends, which lost 7 bases and 0 bases, there was a span of 16 bases. This CDR3 has 15 residues. Germline V gene data show CDR1 as SQVTM and CDR2 as ANQGSEA. CDR3 in DNA: TGCAGCGGTGGCGCTGGACACAGCTCCTACAATGAGCAGTTCTTC. As protein: CSGGAGHSSYNEQFF.

This rearrangement joins TRBV29-1 to TRBJ2-3, with 7 bases identical to TRBD2. Germline V gives CDR1 SQVTM, CDR2 ANQGSEA. This CDR3 is 12 amino acids long. V shed 5 bases and J 3 bases; nucleotides not matched to a gene: 2. The chain's CDR3 is CSVKAGTDTQYF. CDR3 nucleotide sequence: TGCAGCGTTAAAGCGGGGACAGATACGCAGTATTTT.

The V gene is TRBV27, the J gene TRBJ2-3; 10 bases align to TRBD2. This CDR3 has 16 residues. The trim removed 3 bases at V and 3 bases at J, leaving 6 bases unmatched. Germline values: CDR1 MNHEY, CDR2 SMNVEV (reference sequence). The CDR3 reads CASSFRAGGPTDTQYF. The CDR3, as DNA: TGTGCCAGCAGTTTCCGAGCGGGGGGGCCAACAGATACGCAGTATTTT.

This chain links TRBV7-8 with TRBJ2-5; 11 bases agree with TRBD2. Per germline, CDR1 SGHVS and CDR2 FQNEAQ. V was clipped by 1 base and J by 5 bases; unmatched bases: 6. The CDR3 runs to 16 residues. For the CDR3, the DNA is TGTGCCAGCAGCTTAGTAGCGGGAGGGCCGGTTGAGACCCAGTACTTC. It specifies CASSLVAGGPVETQYF.

This clone is a singleton in its sample. V gene TRBV25-1 combines with J gene TRBJ1-1, with a weak D call TRBD1 (6 bases). V lost 0 bases to trimming and J lost 2 bases, with 10 bases between them. The CDR3 sequence is 15 residues long. Germline CDR1 and CDR2: MGHDK and SYGVNS. CDR3 loop: CASSEYRGLNTEAFF. The CDR3 coding sequence is TGTGCCAGCAGTGAATACAGGGGCCTTAACACTGAAGCTTTCTTT.

The chain employs TRBV5-8 and TRBJ2-3; TRBD2 agrees at 15 bases. Germline V CDR1 and CDR2: SGHTS, YDEGEE. V lost 4 bases, J lost 6 bases, and 12 bases stayed unmatched. The CDR3 runs to 18 residues. The CDR3 loop reads CASSTAGTSGGIGDTQYF. CDR3 DNA: TGTGCCAGCAGCACCGCTGGGACTAGCGGGGGGATCGGGGATACGCAGTATTTT.

V gene TRBV11-3 combines with J gene TRBJ2-5; 8 nucleotides line up with TRBD1. The J segment lost 5 bases and the V segment lost 2 bases, leaving 4 bases of the junction unmatched. The CDR3 loop spans 14 amino acids. CDR1 and CDR2 (germline): SGHNT, YENEEA. CDR3 region: CASSLQGAEETQYF. The CDR3 DNA follows: TGTGCCAGCAGCTTACAGGGGGCTGAGGAGACCCAGTACTTC.

The rearrangement joins TRBV28 to TRBJ1-2; no definite D call. V was shortened by 1 base and J by 8 bases, with 14 bases between the two germline ends. This CDR3 has 14 amino acids. CDR1 is MDHEN and CDR2 is SYDVKM in the germline V gene. CDR3 in DNA: TGTGCCAGCAGTTTATTGGCGGGGATCCGAGGCTACACCTTC. Encoded protein: CASSLLAGIRGYTF.

The rearrangement links TRBV5-1 to TRBJ2-3, with 10 nucleotides matching TRBD1. V lost 2 bases, J lost 3 bases, and 6 bases stayed unmatched. The CDR3 sequence is 16 residues long. Germline V lookup: CDR1 SGHRS, CDR2 YFSETQ. This chain's CDR3 is CASSFIGQGETDTQYF. The CDR3, as DNA: TGCGCCAGCAGCTTTATAGGACAGGGGGAAACAGATACGCAGTATTTT.

The V gene is TRBV18, the J gene TRBJ1-1, with D uncertain. CDR1 is KGHSH and CDR2 is LQKENI in the germline V gene. Trimming shortened V by 2 bases and J by 5 bases, and 21 bases separated the two germline ends. CDR3 length: 17 amino acids. CDR3 bases: TGTGCCAGCTCACCATTATGGTCCCGGGGATCGGGGACTGAAGCTTTCTTT. Its translation: CASSPLWSRGSGTEAFF.

The V call is TRBV15, the J call TRBJ2-1; no clear D. This CDR3 spans 11 amino acids. Germline values: CDR1 LNHNV, CDR2 YYDKDF (reference sequence). The ends were cut back, 5 bases at V and 8 bases at J, with 7 bases in the middle. As DNA, the CDR3 is TGTGCCACCAGCGTTTATTATGAGCAGTTCTTC. It codes for CATSVYYEQFF.

This chain joins TRBV2 and TRBJ2-2; 10 bases align to TRBD1. Trimming at V came to 9 bases and at J to 0 bases, leaving 1 base not matched to a gene. The CDR3 covers 14 residues. The germline V gene has CDR1 SNHLY and CDR2 FYNNEI. CDR3 in amino acids: CARGTGANTGELFF. The CDR3, as DNA: TGTGCCAGAGGGACAGGGGCGAACACCGGGGAGCTGTTTTTT. The full variable domain, with the rest looked up from reference TRBV2 and TRBJ2-2, is EPEVTQTPSHQVTQMGQEVILRCVPISNHLYFYWYRQILGQKVEFLVSFYNNEISEKSEIFDDQFSVERPDGSNFTLKIRSTKLEDSAMYFCARGTGANTGELFFGEGSRLTVL.

V usage is TRBV7-9 and J usage is TRBJ1-2, with TRBD1 matching over 8 bases. There are 14 residues in the CDR3. Germline V gene data show CDR1 as SEHNR and CDR2 as FQNEAQ (reference sequence). Germline trimming cut 5 bases from V and 4 bases from J; bases unmatched to any gene: 6. The CDR3 spells CASSIQGVSYGYTF. CDR3 DNA: TGTGCCAGCAGCATACAGGGGGTATCCTATGGCTACACCTTC.

The gene calls are TRBV10-2 and TRBJ2-3, with D tentatively TRBD2 (5 bases). This CDR3 contains 14 residues. Trimming took 8 bases from V and 5 from J, leaving 17 bases between them. CDR1 and CDR2 (germline): WSHSY, SAAADI. The CDR3, as DNA: TGCGCCAGCTTCGAGGGTAATCGCGGAGATACGCAGTATTTT. Amino acid sequence: CASFEGNRGDTQYF.

The V call is TRBV30, the J call TRBJ1-1; D not certain. CDR1 is GTSNPN and CDR2 is SVGIG in the germline V gene (reference sequence). The CDR3 has 14 residues. Trimming took 0 bases from V and 1 from J, leaving 9 bases between them. This CDR3 is CAWSVEHQNTEAFF. The CDR3 bases are TGTGCCTGGAGTGTAGAACACCAGAACACTGAAGCTTTCTTT.

CDR3 coding DNA: TGTGCCAGCAGCCCCCGGACGGGGGTTAAGGTGTTTTTT. This sequence encodes CASSPRTGVKVFF. The J gene is TRBJ1-4, the V gene TRBV11-2, with D maybe TRBD1 (5 bases). The germline V gene encodes CDR1 SGHAT and CDR2 FQNNGV. The length of the CDR3 is 13 residues. The V end lost 5 bases, the J end lost 15 bases, and 19 bases lay between the germline ends.

The V call is TRBV28, the J call TRBJ1-2; D perhaps matches TRBD1 (6 bases). Deletions cut 4 bases from V and 6 bases from J, with 15 bases between. CDR1 and CDR2 from the germline V gene are MDHEN and SYDVKM. The CDR3 extends over 14 amino acids. The CDR3 DNA sequence: TGTGCCAGCAGTTACCCGGGAGGGGGGAATGGCTACACCTTC. It yields the protein CASSYPGGGNGYTF.